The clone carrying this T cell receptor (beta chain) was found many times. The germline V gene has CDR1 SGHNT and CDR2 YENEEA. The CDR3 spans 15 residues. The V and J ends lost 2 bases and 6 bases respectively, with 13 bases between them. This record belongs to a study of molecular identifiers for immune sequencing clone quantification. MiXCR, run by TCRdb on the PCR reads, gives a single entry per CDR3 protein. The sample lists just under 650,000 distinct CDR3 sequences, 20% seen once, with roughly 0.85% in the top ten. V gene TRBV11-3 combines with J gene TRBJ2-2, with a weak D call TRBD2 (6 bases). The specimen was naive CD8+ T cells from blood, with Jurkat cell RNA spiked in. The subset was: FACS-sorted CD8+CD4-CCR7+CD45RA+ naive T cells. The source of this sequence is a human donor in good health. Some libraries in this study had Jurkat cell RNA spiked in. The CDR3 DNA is TGTGCCAGCAGCTTATTTCGGGACTCCTCCGGGGAGCTGTTTTTT. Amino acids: CASSLFRDSSGELFF.